These T cell receptor beta chains were read from a single sample in a study of blood T cell repertoires in COVID-19. Repertoires were generated with immunoSEQ multiplex PCR, while TCRdb's copy carries only in-frame clones and drops some. The sample has roughly 140,000 clones; 70% to 85% are singletons. Sequencing input: peripheral blood. The receptors come from a man aged 60 to 75 with active or convalescent COVID-19. CDR3s include the opening cysteine and the closing phenylalanine or tryptophan. Each record gives: V gene, D gene, J gene, clone size, CDR3 protein, CDR3 DNA. D genes are given only for firm matches. A clone size is listed for some rows: how often the clone was seen (once, few, many), or a class if it is expanded.

TRBV5-1	TRBD1	TRBJ2-1	NA	CASSLEGQGSYNEQFF	TGCGCCAGCAGCTTGGAGGGACAGGGATCATACAATGAGCAGTTCTTC
TRBV2	TRBD2	TRBJ2-3	NA	CASTKRSGGLGDTQYF	TGTGCCAGCACCAAACGGAGCGGGGGGTTGGGAGATACGCAGTATTTT
TRBV20-1	NA	TRBJ2-1	few	CSASFTYNEQFF	TGCAGTGCTAGTTTCACCTACAATGAGCAGTTCTTC
TRBV5-8	TRBD1	TRBJ1-6	NA	CASSSGQGALGGSPLHF	TGTGCCAGCAGCAGTGGACAGGGGGCCCTTGGGGGTTCACCCCTCCACTTT
TRBV18	NA	TRBJ2-5	NA	CASSSRQTPEETQYF	TGTGCCAGCTCATCGAGACAGACCCCAGAAGAGACCCAGTACTTC
TRBV12-5	NA	TRBJ2-2	NA	CASGPSGSLTGELFF	TGTGCTAGTGGCCCAAGCGGGTCTCTCACCGGGGAGCTGTTTTTT
TRBV5-1	TRBD1	TRBJ1-3	NA	CASSFSSRTGGNTIYF	TGCGCCAGCAGCTTTTCGTCCCGGACAGGCGGAAACACCATATATTTT
TRBV14	NA	TRBJ1-6	NA	CASSQATPGGGSPLHF	TGTGCCAGCAGCCAAGCGACCCCCGGCGGCGGCTCACCCCTCCACTTT
TRBV2	NA	TRBJ1-1	NA	CASSDYRGTEAFF	TGTGCCAGCAGTGACTATCGGGGCACTGAAGCTTTCTTT
TRBV2	NA	TRBJ1-1	NA	CASTPGGGDTEAFF	TGTGCCAGCACCCCTGGAGGGGGGGACACTGAAGCTTTCTTT
TRBV7-9	NA	TRBJ1-1	NA	CASRKDSMGTEAFF	TGTGCCAGCAGGAAGGACAGTATGGGCACTGAAGCTTTCTTT
TRBV11-2	NA	TRBJ1-1	NA	CASSLRSGENTEAFF	TGTGCCAGCAGCCTAAGGTCCGGGGAGAACACTGAAGCTTTCTTT
TRBV21-1	NA	TRBJ1-3	NA	CASRLQDNRDRGNTIYF	TGTGCCAGCAGACTCCAAGATAACCGGGACAGAGGAAACACCATATATTTT
TRBV7-2	NA	TRBJ1-1	NA	CASSSLYTEAFF	TGTGCCAGCAGCTCCCTATACACTGAAGCTTTCTTT
TRBV19	NA	TRBJ2-2	NA	CASSINRDGELFF	TGTGCCAGTAGTATAAACAGGGACGGGGAGCTGTTTTTT
TRBV28	NA	TRBJ1-5	once	CASSPARGAQWSNQPQHF	TGTGCCAGCAGTCCCGCCCGGGGGGCCCAGTGGAGCAATCAGCCCCAGCATTTT
TRBV5-4	TRBD1	TRBJ1-1	NA	CASSLGTGVSTEAFF	TGTGCCAGCAGCTTGGGGACAGGGGTGAGCACTGAAGCTTTCTTT
TRBV7-9	NA	TRBJ1-2	once	CASSLVGRVDYGYTF	TGTGCCAGCAGCTTAGTCGGCAGGGTGGACTATGGCTACACCTTC
TRBV10-2	NA	TRBJ1-2	NA	CASSEYTTIDYTF	TGCGCCAGCAGTGAATACACTACTATTGACTACACCTTC
TRBV23-1	NA	TRBJ1-2	few	CASSQSRGGADGYTF	TGCGCCAGCAGTCAATCGAGGGGGGGCGCTGACGGCTACACCTTC
TRBV11-2	NA	TRBJ2-2	NA	CASSLRSGVGIGELFF	TGTGCCAGCAGCTTACGATCCGGGGTGGGCATCGGGGAGCTGTTTTTT
TRBV5-1	TRBD1	TRBJ1-5	NA	CASSPGQGSNQPQHF	TGCGCCAGCAGCCCGGGACAGGGAAGCAATCAGCCCCAGCATTTT
TRBV7-9	NA	TRBJ1-1	many	CASSFSFGMNTEAFF	TGTGCCAGCAGCTTTAGTTTTGGTATGAACACTGAAGCTTTCTTT
TRBV11-2	NA	TRBJ1-4	NA	CASSDEQGRATNEKLFF	TGTGCCAGCAGCGACGAACAGGGAAGGGCAACTAATGAAAAACTGTTTTTT
TRBV25-1	TRBD1	TRBJ2-7	NA	CASSGDRAAYEQYF	TGTGCCAGCAGTGGGGACAGGGCCGCCTACGAGCAGTACTTC
TRBV20-1	NA	TRBJ2-1	NA	CSASFGYEQFF	TGCAGTGCTAGTTTCGGGTATGAGCAGTTCTTC
TRBV11-3	NA	TRBJ1-1	NA	CASRGGTEAFF	TGTGCCAGCAGAGGGGGCACTGAAGCTTTCTTT
TRBV30	TRBD2	TRBJ2-3	NA	CAWELAGGTDTQYF	TGTGCCTGGGAACTAGCGGGAGGAACAGATACGCAGTATTTT
TRBV15	TRBD1	TRBJ2-5	NA	CATSRAQSRGLGSGETQYF	TGTGCCACCAGCAGAGCCCAGAGCAGGGGGCTAGGTTCAGGAGAGACCCAGTACTTC
TRBV6-5	NA	TRBJ2-3	NA	CASRTSGEYTDTQYF	TGTGCCAGCAGGACGTCGGGAGAATACACAGATACGCAGTATTTT
TRBV5-8	TRBD1	TRBJ1-4	NA	CASSLDRGREKLFF	TGTGCCAGCAGCCTAGACAGGGGGCGTGAAAAACTGTTTTTT
TRBV27	TRBD1	TRBJ1-1	few	CASSLQGARVNTEAFF	TGTGCCAGCAGCCTTCAGGGGGCGCGGGTGAACACTGAAGCTTTCTTT
TRBV15	NA	TRBJ1-3	NA	CATSRGYDGGNTIYF	TGTGCCACCAGCCGGGGGTACGATGGGGGAAACACCATATATTTT
TRBV7-6	NA	TRBJ1-2	few	CASSARGNQGYYGYTF	TGTGCCAGCAGCGCGAGGGGAAACCAGGGGTACTATGGCTACACCTTC
TRBV2	NA	TRBJ2-1	NA	CASSAGPTNEQFF	TGTGCCAGCAGCGCAGGCCCGACCAATGAGCAGTTCTTC
TRBV27	TRBD1	TRBJ1-2	few	CASSFSDRLMGYTF	TGTGCCAGCAGTTTTTCGGACAGGCTAATGGGCTACACCTTC
TRBV30	NA	TRBJ1-2	NA	CAWRPRGGKYGYTF	TGTGCCTGGAGGCCTCGGGGGGGGAAGTATGGCTACACCTTC
TRBV30	NA	TRBJ1-2	once	CALGLGRGYTF	TGTGCCTTGGGGCTGGGGAGGGGCTACACCTTC
TRBV10-3	TRBD1	TRBJ1-6	few	CAISGTGPNSPLHF	TGTGCCATCAGTGGGACAGGGCCAAATTCACCCCTCCACTTT
TRBV6-5	NA	TRBJ1-2	NA	CASSWGAANYGYTF	TGTGCCAGCAGTTGGGGCGCCGCCAACTATGGCTACACCTTC
TRBV6-2/TRBV6-3	NA	TRBJ1-2	NA	CASSYRRSHEDYGYTF	TGTGCCAGCAGTTATAGGCGTTCTCATGAGGACTATGGCTACACCTTC
TRBV3-1/TRBV3-2	NA	TRBJ1-3	NA	CASSQDTSSGNTIYF	TGTGCCAGCAGCCAAGATACTAGCTCTGGAAACACCATATATTTT
TRBV5-4	NA	TRBJ1-2	NA	CASSPGTPRVYGYTF	TGTGCCAGCAGCCCGGGGACACCTCGGGTCTATGGCTACACCTTC
TRBV27	NA	TRBJ2-1	NA	CASSIDSSYNEQFF	TGTGCCAGCAGTATCGACAGCTCCTACAATGAGCAGTTCTTC
TRBV6-5	TRBD1	TRBJ1-3	NA	CASSLTGRTNTIYF	TGTGCCAGCAGTCTGACAGGGAGAACCAACACCATATATTTT
TRBV5-1	TRBD2	TRBJ2-1	NA	CASSLAGTSGRDEQFF	TGCGCCAGCAGCTTGGCCGGGACTAGCGGGAGGGATGAGCAGTTCTTC
TRBV7-9	TRBD1	TRBJ2-7	once	CASSWTGGSNEQYF	TGTGCCAGCAGCTGGACAGGGGGGAGTAACGAGCAGTACTTC
TRBV19	TRBD1	TRBJ1-6	NA	CASSTGTGGYSPLHF	TGTGCCAGTAGTACAGGGACAGGGGGCTACTCACCCCTCCACTTT
TRBV4-3	TRBD2	TRBJ2-2	NA	CASSPLAGNTGELFF	TGCGCCAGCAGCCCCCTAGCGGGAAACACCGGGGAGCTGTTTTTT
TRBV7-8	TRBD1	TRBJ2-1	NA	CASSKTGPADNEQFF	TGTGCCAGCAGCAAGACAGGGCCGGCAGACAATGAGCAGTTCTTC
TRBV12-3/TRBV12-4	NA	TRBJ2-1	NA	CASSWASYNEQFF	TGTGCCTCGAGTTGGGCCTCCTACAATGAGCAGTTCTTC
TRBV4-3	NA	TRBJ2-7	NA	CASSQVVASYEQYF	TGCGCCAGCAGCCAAGTGGTAGCCTCTTACGAGCAGTACTTC
TRBV5-1	NA	TRBJ1-1	NA	CASSFSGGAVGTEAFF	TGCGCCAGCAGCTTCTCGGGGGGAGCAGTGGGCACTGAAGCTTTCTTT
TRBV4-1	NA	TRBJ2-2	NA	CASSQGHSNTGELFF	TGCGCCAGCAGCCAAGGGCATTCGAACACCGGGGAGCTGTTTTTT
TRBV27	TRBD1	TRBJ1-1	NA	CASSLRRQGNTEAFF	TGTGCCAGCAGTTTAAGGAGACAGGGGAACACTGAAGCTTTCTTT
TRBV5-1	TRBD1	TRBJ1-3	NA	CASSKDRPTDTIYF	TGCGCCAGCAGCAAGGACAGGCCGACCGACACCATATATTTT
TRBV3-1/TRBV3-2	TRBD1	TRBJ1-1	NA	CASSQATGGSEAFF	TGTGCCAGCAGCCAAGCGACAGGGGGAAGTGAAGCTTTCTTT
TRBV30	TRBD1	TRBJ2-7	NA	CAWSVPGTAVEQYF	TGTGCCTGGAGTGTACCCGGGACAGCGGTCGAGCAGTACTTC
TRBV7-8	NA	TRBJ2-3	NA	CASSLGGTTTDTQYF	TGTGCCAGCAGCCTAGGGGGGACTACCACAGATACGCAGTATTTT